The entry that follows covers one TCR beta chain sequence. The naive CD8 subset, CD45RO-negative cells positively selected for CCR7, excluded terminally differentiated effector memory CD45RA+ cells. Each PCR replicate from the sorted subsets contained about 180 ng DNA, which is tens of thousands of T cell genomes. Produced via immunoSEQ multiplex PCR; TCRdb's table is partial and in-frame only. The sample includes 550,000 to 750,000 clones, about 91% seen only once; the top ten take 24%. This sample was taken from a study of shared clonotypes between healthy human individuals. Sequenced material: naive CD8+ T cells sorted from blood. The TCR originated in a man aged 25 to 45 in good health.

DNA of the CDR3: TGCAGCGTTACGGACAGGAGCTCCTACAATGAGCAGTTCTTC. This gives the protein CSVTDRSSYNEQFF. The chain is built from TRBV29-1 and TRBJ2-1; TRBD1 matches 7 bases. V gave up 5 bases and J gave up 0 bases; unmatched junction bases: 4. This CDR3 has 14 amino acids. Per germline, CDR1 SQVTM and CDR2 ANQGSEA.